Given below is one T cell receptor (beta chain) in context. Its specificity is unknown. Here immunoSEQ multiplex PCR was the method, and the copy in TCRdb shows in-frame clones only, minus some. The repertoire holds fewer than 40,000 clones, with 70% to 90% as singletons. This entry is derived from a study of T cells in localized non-small cell lung cancer. Overall study results and limits: Heterogeneity remains possible because sequencing was limited to only one tumor region. Adjacent lung held a median around 56 of the top 100 tumor clones. The greatest T cell clonality was found in uninvolved adjacent lung (higher than in tumor).

The sequence was collected from a male donor aged 60 or over with stage III lung adenocarcinoma. Sequencing used peripheral blood, obtained before any cancer treatment.

CDR3 coding DNA: TGTGCCAGCAGTTCCGGGACAGGGAGAAACACCGGGGAGCTGTTTTTT. This sequence encodes CASSSGTGRNTGELFF. This chain links TRBV6-5 with TRBJ2-2; 9 bases agree with TRBD1. The germline gives CDR1 MNHEY, CDR2 SVGAGI. V was clipped by 4 bases and J by 2 bases; unmatched bases: 5. The CDR3 runs 16 residues.